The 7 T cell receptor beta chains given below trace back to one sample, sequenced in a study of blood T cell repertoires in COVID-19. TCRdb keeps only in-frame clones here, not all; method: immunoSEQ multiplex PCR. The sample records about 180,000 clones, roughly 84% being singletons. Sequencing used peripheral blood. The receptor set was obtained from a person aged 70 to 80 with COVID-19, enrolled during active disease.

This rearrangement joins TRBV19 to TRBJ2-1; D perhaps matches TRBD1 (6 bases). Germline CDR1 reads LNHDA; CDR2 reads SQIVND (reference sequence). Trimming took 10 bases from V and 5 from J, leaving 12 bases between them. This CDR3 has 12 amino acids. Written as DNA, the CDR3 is TGTGCCACTTCGGACAGAGACAATGAGCAGTTCTTC. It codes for CATSDRDNEQFF.

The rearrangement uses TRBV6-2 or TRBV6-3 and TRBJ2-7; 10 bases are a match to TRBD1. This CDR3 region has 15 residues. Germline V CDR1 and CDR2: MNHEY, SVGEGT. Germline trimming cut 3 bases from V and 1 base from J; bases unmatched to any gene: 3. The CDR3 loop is CASSYPGQGSYEQYF. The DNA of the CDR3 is TGTGCCAGCAGTTATCCGGGACAGGGGTCCTACGAGCAGTACTTC.

In DNA, the CDR3 is TGTGCCAGCAGCTTAGGACAGGTGAATTCACCCCTCCACTTT. Amino acid sequence: CASSLGQVNSPLHF. The chain uses TRBV11-2 and TRBJ1-6; a weak D match, TRBD1 (6 bases). Germline V gene data show CDR1 as SGHAT and CDR2 as FQNNGV. Deletions cut 1 base from V and 7 bases from J, with 8 bases between. The CDR3 has 14 amino acids. Looking up the rest from reference TRBV11-2 and TRBJ1-6 gives the full variable domain: EAGVAQSPRYKIIEKRQSVAFWCNPISGHATLYWYQQILGQGPKLLIQFQNNGVVDDSQLPKDRFSAERLKGVDSTLKIQPAKLEDSAVYLCASSLGQVNSPLHFGNGTRLTVT.

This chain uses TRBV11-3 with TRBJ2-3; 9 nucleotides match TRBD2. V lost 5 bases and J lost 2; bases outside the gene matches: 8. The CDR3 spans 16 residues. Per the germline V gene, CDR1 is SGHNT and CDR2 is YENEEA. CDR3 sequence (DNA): TGTGCCAGCAGCCCAGGAGAGCGGGGGGACACAGATACGCAGTATTTT. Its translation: CASSPGERGDTDTQYF.

In DNA, the CDR3 is TGCGCCAGCAGCGTGACTAGCGGGAGGGCCGGCACCGGGGAGCTGTTTTTT. As protein: CASSVTSGRAGTGELFF. The rearrangement uses TRBV5-1 and TRBJ2-2, with 14 bases matching TRBD2. The CDR3 extends over 17 amino acids. Germline trimming cut 4 bases from V and 4 bases from J; bases unmatched to any gene: 6. CDR1 and CDR2 (germline): SGHRS, YFSETQ.

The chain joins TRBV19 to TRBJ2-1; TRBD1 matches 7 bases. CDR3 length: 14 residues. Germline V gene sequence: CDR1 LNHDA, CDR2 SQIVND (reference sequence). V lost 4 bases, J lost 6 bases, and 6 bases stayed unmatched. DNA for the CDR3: TGTGCCAGTAGTAGGACAGGAGGCGGCAATGAGCAGTTCTTC. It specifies CASSRTGGGNEQFF. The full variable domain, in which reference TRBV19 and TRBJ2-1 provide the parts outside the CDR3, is DGGITQSPKYLFRKEGQNVTLSCEQNLNHDAMYWYRQDPGQGLRLIYYSQIVNDFQKGDIAEGYSVSREKKESFPLTVTSAQKNPTAFYLCASSRTGGGNEQFFGPGTRLTVL.

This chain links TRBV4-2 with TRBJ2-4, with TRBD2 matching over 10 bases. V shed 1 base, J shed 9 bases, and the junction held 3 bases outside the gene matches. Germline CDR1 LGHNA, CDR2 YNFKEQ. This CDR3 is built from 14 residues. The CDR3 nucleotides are TGTGCCAGCAGCCAAGGGGAGCGGGAGGGCATTCAGTACTTC. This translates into CASSQGEREGIQYF.